These 3 T cell receptor beta chains were all obtained from the same sample, sequenced in a study of T cell clones after liver transplantation. The protocol was immunoSEQ multiplex PCR, while the TCRdb copy is restricted to in-frame clones and leaves out a portion. The table lists 45,000 to 60,000 clones, 70% to 90% of them singletons. The sequencing here drew on CD8+ T cells from blood, taken 12 months after liver transplant. Receptors originate from a human patient who received a liver transplant. Some T cells may originate from the graft donor.

The chain employs TRBV5-1 and TRBJ2-2, with a tentative D call TRBD2 (6 bases). Trimming shortened V by 0 bases and J by 7 bases, and 13 bases separated the two germline ends. Germline CDR1 is SGHRS and CDR2 is YFSETQ. The length of the CDR3 is 15 residues. This chain's CDR3 is CASSLDPGEIGELFF. The CDR3 region has the DNA TGCGCCAGCAGCTTGGATCCGGGAGAAATCGGGGAGCTGTTTTTT.

The chain carries TRBV4-1 and TRBJ2-2, with 9 bases aligning to TRBD2. The V gene's germline CDR1 is MGHRA and CDR2 YSYEKL. The CDR3 extends over 17 amino acids. With V trimmed by 4 bases and J by 3 bases, 9 bases remained unmatched. The CDR3 coding sequence is TGCGCCAGCAGCCTACTGATAGCGGGAGTGGACACCGGGGAGCTGTTTTTT. This encodes CASSLLIAGVDTGELFF.

The count of this clone is one. This sequence joins TRBV27 and TRBJ2-4; D not resolved. Trimming removed 2 bases at V and 0 bases at J, with 5 bases between. The CDR3 runs to 14 residues. From germline, CDR1 is MNHEY and CDR2 SMNVEV (reference sequence). CDR3 amino acids: CASSLNIAKNIQYF. The CDR3 DNA sequence: TGTGCCAGCAGTTTAAACATAGCCAAAAACATTCAGTACTTC.